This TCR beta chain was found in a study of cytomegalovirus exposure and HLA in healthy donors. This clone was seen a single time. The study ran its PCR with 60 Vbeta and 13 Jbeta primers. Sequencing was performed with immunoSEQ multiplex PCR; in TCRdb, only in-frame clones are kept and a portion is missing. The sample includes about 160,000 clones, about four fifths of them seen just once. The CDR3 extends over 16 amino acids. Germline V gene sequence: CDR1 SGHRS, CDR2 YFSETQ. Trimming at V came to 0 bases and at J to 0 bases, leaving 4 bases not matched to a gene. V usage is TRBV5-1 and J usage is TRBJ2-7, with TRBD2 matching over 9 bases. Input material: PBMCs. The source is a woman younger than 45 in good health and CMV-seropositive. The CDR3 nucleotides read TGCGCCAGCAGCTTGGGACTAGCGGAGGGCTCCTACGAGCAGTACTTC. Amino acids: CASSLGLAEGSYEQYF. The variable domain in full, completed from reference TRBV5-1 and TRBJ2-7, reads KAGVTQTPRYLIKTRGQQVTLSCSPISGHRSVSWYQQTPGQGLQFLFEYFSETQRNKGNFPGRFSGRQFSNSRSEMNVSTLELGDSALYLCASSLGLAEGSYEQYFGPGTRLTVT.